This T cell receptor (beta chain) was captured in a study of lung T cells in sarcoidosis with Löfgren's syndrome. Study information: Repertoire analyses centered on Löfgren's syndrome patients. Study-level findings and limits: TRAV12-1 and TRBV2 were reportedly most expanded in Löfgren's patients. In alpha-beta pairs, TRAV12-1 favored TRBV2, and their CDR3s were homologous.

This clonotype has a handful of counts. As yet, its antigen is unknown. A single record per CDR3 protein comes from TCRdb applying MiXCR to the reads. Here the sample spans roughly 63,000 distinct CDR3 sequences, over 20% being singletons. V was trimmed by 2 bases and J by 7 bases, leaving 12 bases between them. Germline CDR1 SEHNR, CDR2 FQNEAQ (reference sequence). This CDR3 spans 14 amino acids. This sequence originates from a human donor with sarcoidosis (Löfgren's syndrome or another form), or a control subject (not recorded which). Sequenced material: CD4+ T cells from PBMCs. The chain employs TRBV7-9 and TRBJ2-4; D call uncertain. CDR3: CASSLTFKPNIQYF. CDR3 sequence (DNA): TGTGCCAGCAGCTTAACCTTTAAGCCGAACATTCAGTACTTC.